This T cell receptor (beta chain) emerged from a study of Ad26.COV2.S vaccination and SARS-CoV-2 variants. Study at large: The study gave Ad26.COV2.S intramuscularly, once or twice 56 days apart.

Treatment here: about 20 received Ad26.COV2.S at low or high dose, single or two shots; five or six received placebo; per-sample allocation not given. The samples date from day 63 after the first vaccine or placebo injection. Assay used: immunoSEQ multiplex PCR; TCRdb lists only in-frame clones, some missing. This sample has around 450,000 clones; nearly 90% occur once, and the top ten carry approximately 2.5%. With 5 bases removed from V and 6 bases from J, the gap between germline ends came to 12 bases. This CDR3 is built from 13 residues. Germline CDR1 and CDR2: KGHDR and SFDVKD. Notes on the study in general: Higher spike-specific TCR breadth was found in vaccine recipients than in placebo recipients.

As to this clone: As yet, its antigen is unknown.

The source is a person between 18 and 59 years old who received the Ad26.COV2.S COVID-19 vaccine or a placebo. The sequencing here drew on peripheral blood, taken in a trial of Ad26.COV2.S vaccine versus placebo. The V gene is TRBV24-1, the J gene TRBJ1-2, with unresolved D. The CDR3: CATSGLAYDGYTF. DNA for the CDR3: TGTGCCACCAGTGGCCTTGCATACGATGGCTACACCTTC.